This entry lists 24 T cell receptor beta chains sequenced from one sample in a study of CD8+CD57+ T cells in acquired aplastic anemia. By flow cytometry, patients selected for sequencing had shown an expansion of CD8+CD57+ cells. Investigators profiled TCR beta VDJ and CDR3 from genomic DNA template. TCRdb fed the reads into MiXCR, producing one record per CDR3 protein. The sample has about 200,000 distinct CDR3 sequences, around three fifths seen once. The sample was sorted CD4+, CD8+, or CD8+CD57+ T cells (not recorded which) from PBMCs. These receptors all stem from a human donor with aplastic anemia.

This clonotype has only a few counts. The chain combines TRBV15 with TRBJ2-7, with D perhaps matching TRBD2 (5 bases). The V end lost 1 base, the J end lost 0 bases, and 13 bases lay between the germline ends. CDR1 and CDR2 (germline): LNHNV, YYDKDF (reference sequence). This CDR3 region has 16 residues. CDR3 residues: CATSRVVGSGSYEQYF. CDR3 in DNA: TGTGCCACCAGCAGAGTGGTCGGAAGCGGCTCCTACGAGCAGTACTTC.

The chain joins TRBV10-2 to TRBJ1-2, with unresolved D. Germline V CDR1 and CDR2: WSHSY, SAAADI. This CDR3 spans 17 amino acids. Trimming took off 0 bases at V and 0 bases at J, with 14 bases between the two ends. The CDR3 sequence: CASSESKSRPANYGYTF. The CDR3 DNA sequence: TGCGCCAGCAGTGAGTCAAAGTCCAGGCCTGCTAACTATGGCTACACCTTC.

This clonotype was detected only a few times. The chain combines TRBV7-2 with TRBJ2-7; the match to TRBD2 covers 10 bases. CDR1 is SGHTA and CDR2 is FQGNSA in the germline V gene. With V trimmed by 5 bases and J by 1 base, 5 bases remained unmatched. The CDR3 extends over 15 amino acids. CDR3 amino acids: CASSASGSRSYEQYF. CDR3 nucleotide sequence: TGTGCCAGCAGCGCTAGCGGGAGTAGGTCCTACGAGCAGTACTTC. Variable domain in full (rest from reference TRBV7-2 and TRBJ2-7): GAGVSQSPSNKVTEKGKDVELRCDPISGHTALYWYRQSLGQGLEFLIYFQGNSAPDKSGLPSDRFSAERTGGSVSTLTIQRTQQEDSAVYLCASSASGSRSYEQYFGPGTRLTVT.

This clonotype was detected a few times. At one end the junction does not follow the germline gene, possibly because of a read error. V usage is TRBV7-9 and J usage is TRBJ2-7; D ambiguous. CDR3 length: 14 amino acids. Germline V lookup: CDR1 SEHNR, CDR2 FQNEAQ (reference sequence). Here the CDR3 reads CASSLISPSDEQYF. CDR3 DNA sequence: TGTGCCAGCAGCTTAATTAGCCCCTCCGACGAGCAGTACTTC. Combining the CDR3 with reference TRBV7-9 and TRBJ2-7 gives the whole variable domain DTGVSQNPRHKITKRGQNVTFRCDPISEHNRLYWYRQTLGQGPEFLTYFQNEAQLEKSRLLSDRFSAERPKGSFSTLEIQRTEQGDSAMYLCASSLISPSDEQYFGPGTRLTVT.

The chain carries TRBV10-3 and TRBJ2-3; D may be TRBD1 (6 bases). Between the trimmed V and J ends, which lost 10 bases and 0 bases, there was a span of 14 bases. The CDR3 covers 14 residues. Germline loops: CDR1 ENHRY, CDR2 SYGVKD. In DNA, the CDR3 is TGTGCCAGCACAAAGGACAGTAGCACAGATACGCAGTATTTT. Its protein is CASTKDSSTDTQYF.

The chain employs TRBV7-2 and TRBJ2-3; D is unresolved. CDR1 and CDR2 (germline): SGHTA, FQGNSA. This CDR3 has 13 residues. V gave up 5 bases and J gave up 6 bases, with 12 bases separating them. The CDR3 is CASSQSLPDTQYF. DNA of the CDR3: TGTGCCAGCAGCCAAAGTCTGCCGGATACGCAGTATTTT.

The table lists this clonotype with a few counts. The chain combines TRBV15 with TRBJ2-1; D is possibly TRBD2 (6 bases). The CDR3 runs 13 residues. Per the germline V gene, CDR1 is LNHNV and CDR2 is YYDKDF (reference sequence). Trimming shortened V by 10 bases and J by 8 bases, and 18 bases separated the two germline ends. The CDR3 coding sequence is TGTGCCAGCAGTTTAGGGAGGTGGGATGAGCAGTTCTTC. Protein: CASSLGRWDEQFF.

V gene TRBV7-2 combines with J gene TRBJ2-1; unclear D gene. This CDR3 region has 13 residues. V shed 4 bases and J shed 5 bases, with 9 bases lying between them. CDR1 and CDR2 from the germline V gene are SGHTA and FQGNSA. As DNA, the CDR3 is TGTGCCAGCAGCTCCTCTGGGGACAATGAGCAGTTCTTC. Translated: CASSSSGDNEQFF.

V gene TRBV24-1 combines with J gene TRBJ1-2; weak D call: TRBD1 (6 bases). The germline V and J ends were trimmed by 12 bases and 8 bases, with 15 bases remaining between them. CDR1 and CDR2 (germline): KGHDR, SFDVKD. The CDR3 extends over 11 amino acids. The CDR3 coding sequence is TGTGCCTCCGAGGGGGGCGGGGGCTACACCTTC. It translates to CASEGGGGYTF.

The chain combines TRBV20-1 with TRBJ1-3; no clear D gene. From germline, CDR1 is DFQATT and CDR2 SNEGSKA (reference sequence). Trimming removed 2 bases from V and 4 bases from J, with 12 bases in between. CDR3 length: 14 amino acids. CDR3 bases: TGCAGTGCTAGAACGGAGGGTTTAGGAAACACCATATATTTT. Translating it yields CSARTEGLGNTIYF.

The V and J genes are TRBV15 and TRBJ2-3; perhaps TRBD2 as D (5 bases). V lost 4 bases, J lost 0 bases, and 14 bases lay in between. This CDR3 spans 16 amino acids. In germline, CDR1 is LNHNV, CDR2 YYDKDF (reference sequence). The DNA of the CDR3 is TGTGCCACCAGCAAACGGGGTACTGTTAGCACAGATACGCAGTATTTT. Translation gives CATSKRGTVSTDTQYF.

This chain joins TRBV7-6 and TRBJ2-5; tentative D call: TRBD2 (6 bases). Trimming took off 2 bases at V and 5 bases at J, with 15 bases between the two ends. Germline-derived CDR1 and CDR2 are SGHVS and FNYEAQ. The CDR3 is 15 amino acids. CDR3 in DNA: TGTGCCAGCAGCTTAACGGGAGCGGAGGGGGAGACCCAGTACTTC. It encodes CASSLTGAEGETQYF.

The chain recombines TRBV19 with TRBJ2-7, with D hard to call. Looked up from germline, CDR1 is LNHDA and CDR2 is SQIVND (reference sequence). Trimming removed 4 bases at V and 4 bases at J, with 20 bases between. This CDR3 has 16 residues. The DNA for the CDR3 is TGTGCCAGTAGTACCCGTGGAGTGGCCCGAGAGTACGAGCAGTACTTC. Amino acid sequence: CASSTRGVAREYEQYF.

V and J are TRBV7-3 and TRBJ1-5, with 11 bases matching TRBD1. CDR1 SGHTA and CDR2 FQGTGA come from the germline V gene. V gave up 9 bases and J gave up 7 bases; unmatched junction bases: 14. This CDR3 is built from 16 residues. The CDR3 sequence: CASSIPGQGARQPQHF. In DNA form, the CDR3 reads TGTGCCAGTAGTATTCCAGGACAGGGGGCAAGACAGCCCCAGCATTTT.

The genes are TRBV24-1 and TRBJ2-1; the D gene is possibly TRBD2 (5 bases). The CDR3 covers 13 residues. Trimming took 1 base from V and 9 from J, leaving 9 bases between them. Germline CDR1 is KGHDR and CDR2 is SFDVKD. The CDR3 DNA sequence: TGTGCCACCAGTGATTTAACGGGGTCTGAGCAGTTCTTC. Translation gives CATSDLTGSEQFF.

J is TRBJ2-7 and V is TRBV20-1; D not certain. V gave up 0 bases and J gave up 4 bases, with 7 bases separating them. Germline V gene lookup returns CDR1 DFQATT and CDR2 SNEGSKA (reference sequence). The CDR3 has 12 residues. CDR3 sequence reads: CSARDVRYEQYF. CDR3 nucleotides: TGCAGTGCTAGAGATGTGAGGTACGAGCAGTACTTC.

The chain employs TRBV5-1 and TRBJ1-2; no clear D. CDR3 length: 12 amino acids. Trimming took 0 bases from V and 9 from J, leaving 9 bases between them. Germline CDR1 is SGHRS and CDR2 is YFSETQ. CDR3 protein: CASSLVVGSYTF. CDR3 DNA: TGCGCCAGCAGCTTGGTGGTGGGTAGCTACACCTTC.

V usage is TRBV4-1 and J usage is TRBJ2-7; D unclear. Between the trimmed V and J ends, which lost 0 bases and 2 bases, there was a span of 8 bases. The CDR3 contains 14 residues. Germline values: CDR1 MGHRA, CDR2 YSYEKL. The CDR3 spells CASSQEPSTYEQYF. The DNA of the CDR3 is TGCGCCAGCAGCCAAGAGCCGTCTACCTACGAGCAGTACTTC.

The chain is built from TRBV20-1 and TRBJ2-5; D is unresolved. The length of the CDR3 is 14 residues. Germline V gene data show CDR1 as DFQATT and CDR2 as SNEGSKA (reference sequence). Trimming stripped 6 bases from V and 1 base from J, with 15 bases between. The chain's CDR3 is CSAEGKPRQETQYF. Here the CDR3 DNA reads TGCAGTGCCGAAGGAAAGCCCCGCCAAGAGACCCAGTACTTC.

This chain uses TRBV6-1 with TRBJ2-2, with 7 positions matching TRBD1. Germline V gene sequence: CDR1 MNHNS, CDR2 SASEGT. Trimming took 7 bases from V and 1 from J; bases not matched to a gene: 6. This CDR3 is built from 15 residues. The CDR3 region is CASTTRTGNTGELFF. The CDR3 nucleotides read TGTGCCAGCACCACACGGACAGGGAACACCGGGGAGCTGTTTTTT.

The V and J genes are TRBV7-9 and TRBJ1-1; D is unresolved. Germline-derived CDR1 and CDR2 are SEHNR and FQNEAQ (reference sequence). CDR3 length: 13 amino acids. Trimming stripped 1 base from V and 3 bases from J, with 6 bases between. CDR3 DNA sequence: TGTGCCAGCAGCTTAGATGAAGACACTGAAGCTTTCTTT. It is translated as CASSLDEDTEAFF.

The gene calls are TRBV19 and TRBJ1-1; 9 bases map to TRBD1. Trimming took 3 bases from V and 7 from J; bases not matched to a gene: 6. This CDR3 comprises 14 residues. The germline V gene encodes CDR1 LNHDA and CDR2 SQIVND (reference sequence). The CDR3 here is CASSMWRDRVEAFF. CDR3 bases: TGTGCCAGTAGTATGTGGCGGGACAGGGTTGAAGCTTTCTTT.

This clonotype was observed at least ten times. The chain combines TRBV5-6 with TRBJ2-2, with a tentative D call TRBD1 (6 bases). Per germline, CDR1 SGHDT and CDR2 YYEEEE. Trimming removed 1 base from V and 4 bases from J, with 11 bases in between. The CDR3 loop spans 15 amino acids. The CDR3 bases are TGTGCCAGCAGCTTGCAACAGGGCCCCACCGGGGAGCTGTTTTTT. Translation: CASSLQQGPTGELFF.

This clonotype was observed a single time. The chain couples TRBV27 to TRBJ2-1; 7 bases fit TRBD1. Trimming removed 5 bases from V and 5 bases from J; junction bases left unmatched: 6. The CDR3 has 14 amino acids. The germline V gene has CDR1 MNHEY and CDR2 SMNVEV (reference sequence). The CDR3 loop reads CASSIAGTDNEQFF. DNA for the CDR3: TGTGCCAGCAGTATCGCCGGGACAGACAATGAGCAGTTCTTC.